This T cell receptor (beta chain) was profiled in a study of shared clonotypes between healthy human individuals. Study outcomes and limitations: Since donors were few, the genetic and exposure-history diversity represented was limited.

Points on this clone: Its antigen remains unknown.

The CDR3 covers 12 residues. Deletions cut 5 bases from V and 6 bases from J, with 8 bases between. CDR1 and CDR2 (germline): SGHVS, FNYEAQ. Replicate sorted-subset PCRs were loaded with around 220 ng DNA, 25,000 to 30,000 T cell genomes. The method was immunoSEQ multiplex PCR; TCRdb's version includes in-frame clones alone and lacks a portion of them. The data show hundreds of thousands of clones, around 97% seen once. The chain couples TRBV7-6 to TRBJ2-1, with D hard to call. The specimen sequenced was naive CD4+ T cells sorted from blood. Subset given: CD45RA+ positively selected. This TCR came from a woman in her twenties or thirties in good health. CDR3 coding DNA: TGTGCCAGCAGCCTCTCCAGCAATGAGCAGTTCTTC. Translating it yields CASSLSSNEQFF.